The 29 T cell receptor beta chains presented below share a single source sample, sequenced in a study of cytomegalovirus exposure and HLA in healthy donors. Researchers ran the PCR with 60 Vbeta and 13 Jbeta primers. Here immunoSEQ multiplex PCR was the method, and the copy in TCRdb shows in-frame clones only, minus some. This table holds approximately 92,000 clones. Sequencing was done on a sample of PBMCs. The receptors here all came from a woman younger than 45 in good health and CMV-seronegative.

The rearrangement joins TRBV5-1 to TRBJ1-2, with D uncertain. CDR3 length equals 15 residues. Per germline, CDR1 SGHRS and CDR2 YFSETQ. Deletions cut 0 bases from V and 3 bases from J, with 12 bases between. CDR3 in amino acids: CASSLDGEYDYGYTF. For the CDR3, the DNA is TGCGCCAGCAGCTTGGACGGGGAGTATGACTATGGCTACACCTTC.

The chain uses TRBV7-9 and TRBJ2-7; 7 bases are a match to TRBD1. The V gene's germline CDR1 is SEHNR and CDR2 FQNEAQ (reference sequence). J lost 1 base, V lost 5 bases, and 8 bases had no gene match. The CDR3 length is 15 residues. The CDR3 DNA follows: TGTGCCAGCAGCCCACAGGGGTATGGGTCCTACGAGCAGTACTTC. The encoded protein is CASSPQGYGSYEQYF.

This chain joins TRBV28 and TRBJ2-6, with D hard to call. Germline V gene sequence: CDR1 MDHEN, CDR2 SYDVKM. There are 15 residues in the CDR3. Between the trimmed V and J ends, which lost 5 bases and 2 bases, there was a span of 10 bases. CDR3 protein: CASSIDTPGANVLTF. CDR3 nucleotide sequence: TGTGCCAGCAGTATAGACACCCCTGGGGCCAACGTCCTGACTTTC.

The chain joins TRBV30 to TRBJ2-7; 7 bases agree with TRBD1. Germline V gives CDR1 GTSNPN, CDR2 SVGIG (reference sequence). This CDR3 spans 13 amino acids. Unmatched junction bases numbered 7, after V lost 8 bases and J lost 0 bases. In DNA, the CDR3 is TGTGCCGGAAAGACAGGGAGCTCCTACGAGCAGTACTTC. It translates to CAGKTGSSYEQYF.

This sequence joins TRBV28 and TRBJ1-6; no clear D. The CDR3 contains 12 residues. With 3 bases removed from V and 11 bases from J, the gap between germline ends came to 8 bases. CDR1 and CDR2 (germline): MDHEN, SYDVKM. The CDR3 reads CASSFLTTPLHF. The CDR3 nucleotides are TGTGCCAGCAGTTTTCTCACTACACCCCTCCACTTT.

V usage is TRBV14 and J usage is TRBJ1-2, with D unclear. Trimming cost V 1 base and J 3 bases, with 6 bases left between them. The CDR3 spans 13 residues. Germline values: CDR1 SGHDN, CDR2 FVKESK. This CDR3 reads CASSQVRDYGYTF. As DNA, the CDR3 is TGTGCCAGCAGCCAAGTGAGGGACTATGGCTACACCTTC.

V and J are TRBV28 and TRBJ1-5; D call uncertain. The CDR3 loop spans 12 amino acids. V lost 11 bases and J 7 bases, leaving 15 bases between the germline ends. Germline values: CDR1 MDHEN, CDR2 SYDVKM. The CDR3 region has the DNA TGTGCCCTCCACGTCCCGGGACAGCCCCAGCATTTT. This codes for CALHVPGQPQHF.

The rearrangement uses TRBV5-1 and TRBJ1-3, with 8 bases lining up with TRBD1. Germline V lookup: CDR1 SGHRS, CDR2 YFSETQ. This CDR3 has 15 residues. Losses at the gene ends were 3 bases for V and 0 bases for J; bases not matched to a gene: 2. In DNA form, the CDR3 reads TGCGCCAGCAGCTCCGGACAGGGCTCTGGAAACACCATATATTTT. Its translation is CASSSGQGSGNTIYF. Together with reference TRBV5-1 and TRBJ1-3, the CDR3 gives the full variable domain: KAGVTQTPRYLIKTRGQQVTLSCSPISGHRSVSWYQQTPGQGLQFLFEYFSETQRNKGNFPGRFSGRQFSNSRSEMNVSTLELGDSALYLCASSSGQGSGNTIYFGEGSWLTVV.

The CDR3 loop reads CASTDRERGQPQHF. DNA of the CDR3: TGTGCCAGCACGGACAGGGAAAGGGGTCAGCCCCAGCATTTT. The chain combines TRBV27 with TRBJ1-5; 8 bases are shared with TRBD1. The CDR3 spans 14 residues. CDR1 and CDR2 from the germline V gene are MNHEY and SMNVEV (reference sequence). V was clipped by 7 bases and J by 6 bases; unmatched bases: 8.

CDR3 loop: CASSLAAGGPNEQFF. CDR3 nucleotides: TGTGCCAGCAGCTTAGCAGCGGGAGGCCCCAATGAGCAGTTCTTC. This chain links TRBV11-3 with TRBJ2-1; 9 positions agree with TRBD2. Trimming removed 1 base from V and 6 bases from J; junction bases left unmatched: 4. Germline values: CDR1 SGHNT, CDR2 YENEEA. The CDR3 consists of 15 residues.

The chain uses TRBV4-1 and TRBJ1-2, with 7 bases identical to TRBD1. Per the germline V gene, CDR1 is MGHRA and CDR2 is YSYEKL. The trim removed 0 bases at V and 2 bases at J, leaving 3 bases unmatched. The CDR3 has 15 amino acids. CDR3 in DNA: TGCGCCAGCAGCCAAGATTACAGGGGAAACTATGGCTACACCTTC. Amino acids: CASSQDYRGNYGYTF.

For the CDR3, the DNA is TGTGCCAGTAGTCCTAGCGGGAGGGCCGCCACCGGGGAGCTGTTTTTT. Its translation is CASSPSGRAATGELFF. The gene calls are TRBV19 and TRBJ2-2; 12 positions agree with TRBD2. V lost 5 bases and J lost 4; bases outside the gene matches: 5. The CDR3 consists of 16 residues. Germline CDR1 LNHDA, CDR2 SQIVND (reference sequence).

The chain uses TRBV10-3 and TRBJ1-3; D uncertain. The V gene lost 6 bases and the J gene lost 7 bases, with 19 bases spanning the gap. This CDR3 has 15 amino acids. CDR1 is ENHRY, CDR2 SYGVKD, per germline. CDR3: CAIRDFTGSPNTIYF. CDR3 bases: TGTGCCATCAGAGACTTCACCGGGAGTCCGAACACCATATATTTT.

V usage is TRBV7-9 and J usage is TRBJ1-4, with a tentative D call TRBD1 (5 bases). V was pared by 7 bases and J by 8 bases, with 14 bases between. The germline CDR1 and CDR2 sequences are SEHNR and FQNEAQ (reference sequence). CDR3 length equals 13 residues. CDR3 residues: CASTTRRGEKLFF. CDR3 sequence (DNA): TGTGCCAGCACCACCCGGCGGGGGGAAAAACTGTTTTTT.

The chain employs TRBV29-1 and TRBJ2-5, with TRBD1 identical over 9 bases. This CDR3 is built from 16 residues. Germline CDR1 reads SQVTM; CDR2 reads ANQGSEA. The V segment lost 1 base and the J segment 5 bases; nucleotides outside the gene matches: 11. The chain's CDR3 is CSVEVPGQGSWETQYF. The CDR3 bases are TGCAGCGTTGAAGTTCCGGGACAGGGCTCATGGGAGACCCAGTACTTC.

The chain has TRBV6-6 and TRBJ1-1; 9 nucleotides line up with TRBD1. The J segment lost 5 bases and the V segment lost 6 bases, leaving 1 base of the junction unmatched. The CDR3 runs to 12 residues. Germline lookup yields CDR1 MNHNY and CDR2 SVGAGI (reference sequence). CDR3 bases: TGTGCCAGCAGGACAGGGGGGACTGAAGCTTTCTTT. Translation gives CASRTGGTEAFF.

The chain joins TRBV7-9 to TRBJ1-1, with TRBD1 matching 7 bases. V lost 2 bases, J lost 4 bases, and 1 base stayed unmatched. The germline V gene encodes CDR1 SEHNR and CDR2 FQNEAQ (reference sequence). CDR3 length equals 13 residues. CDR3 DNA: TGTGCCAGCAGCTTACAGGGGGGCACTGAAGCTTTCTTT. Protein sequence: CASSLQGGTEAFF.

The V gene is TRBV28, the J gene TRBJ2-7, with TRBD1 matching over 9 bases. The ends lost 6 bases at V and 4 bases at J; junction bases unmatched: 4. Germline V gene lookup returns CDR1 MDHEN and CDR2 SYDVKM. The CDR3 loop spans 13 amino acids. CDR3 region: CASRGDRVYEQYF. In DNA form, the CDR3 reads TGTGCCAGCAGGGGGGACAGGGTTTACGAGCAGTACTTC. Together with reference TRBV28 and TRBJ2-7, the CDR3 gives the full variable domain: DVKVTQSSRYLVKRTGEKVFLECVQDMDHENMFWYRQDPGLGLRLIYFSYDVKMKEKGDIPEGYSVSREKKERFSLILESASTNQTSMYLCASRGDRVYEQYFGPGTRLTVT.

This chain joins TRBV6-5 and TRBJ2-1, with TRBD2 identical over 7 bases. The CDR3 runs to 16 residues. Trimming cost V 0 bases and J 0 bases; bases outside gene matches: 2. CDR1 and CDR2 from the germline V gene are MNHEY and SVGAGI. The CDR3 region is CASSYSRGSSYNEQFF. Written as DNA, the CDR3 is TGTGCCAGCAGTTACTCCCGCGGGAGCTCCTACAATGAGCAGTTCTTC.

V usage is TRBV7-9 and J usage is TRBJ1-2, with D perhaps TRBD1 (6 bases). CDR1 and CDR2 (germline): SEHNR, FQNEAQ (reference sequence). The V end lost 5 bases, the J end lost 8 bases, and 27 bases lay between the germline ends. The CDR3 runs to 17 residues. The CDR3 spells CASSVRGAGDNPKGYTF. The CDR3 DNA follows: TGTGCCAGCAGCGTAAGAGGGGCGGGGGACAACCCCAAGGGCTACACCTTC. Using reference TRBV7-9 and TRBJ1-2 for the parts outside the CDR3, the full variable domain is DTGVSQNPRHKITKRGQNVTFRCDPISEHNRLYWYRQTLGQGPEFLTYFQNEAQLEKSRLLSDRFSAERPKGSFSTLEIQRTEQGDSAMYLCASSVRGAGDNPKGYTFGSGTRLTVV.

This chain uses TRBV10-3 with TRBJ2-7; possibly TRBD1 for D (7 bases). Germline CDR1 ENHRY, CDR2 SYGVKD. Trimming left V 4 bases short and J 3 bases short, with 13 bases between. This CDR3 is 14 amino acids long. The CDR3 DNA sequence: TGTGCCATCAGTGGGGGGGACAGAGACTACGAGCAGTACTTC. It is translated as CAISGGDRDYEQYF.

The rearrangement links TRBV6-5 to TRBJ2-5, with D possibly matching TRBD1 (5 bases). CDR3 length equals 14 residues. The V gene lost 6 bases and the J gene lost 5 bases, with 16 bases spanning the gap. In germline, CDR1 is MNHEY, CDR2 SVGAGI. The CDR3: CASSLDSLGETQYF. The CDR3 nucleotides are TGTGCCAGCAGCCTCGACAGTTTAGGGGAGACCCAGTACTTC.

The V and J genes are TRBV7-2 and TRBJ1-1, with 8 bases identical to TRBD1. Germline CDR1 reads SGHTA; CDR2 reads FQGNSA. V was clipped by 2 bases and J by 3 bases; unmatched bases: 5. The CDR3 is made up of 15 amino acids. DNA of the CDR3: TGTGCCAGCAGCTTACGACAGGGGAGGGACACTGAAGCTTTCTTT. This codes for CASSLRQGRDTEAFF.

The chain carries TRBV5-1 and TRBJ1-6; tentatively, D is TRBD1 (5 bases). This CDR3 has 14 amino acids. Germline V gene lookup returns CDR1 SGHRS and CDR2 YFSETQ. The V and J ends lost 1 base and 7 bases respectively, with 9 bases between them. The CDR3 bases are TGCGCCAGCAGCTTGAGGGGAGGGAATTCACCCCTCCACTTT. Protein product: CASSLRGGNSPLHF.

The chain employs TRBV5-3 and TRBJ1-5; 8 bases are a match to TRBD1. TRBV5-3 is an ORF; its function is uncertain. V trimming: 0 bases; J trimming: 8 bases; junction bases outside the gene matches: 13. The CDR3 has 17 amino acids. This CDR3 reads CARSLGPPDREGEPQHF. In DNA form, the CDR3 reads TGTGCCAGAAGCTTGGGGCCCCCGGACAGGGAGGGAGAGCCCCAGCATTTT.

The chain combines TRBV5-4 with TRBJ2-2; 10 bases map to TRBD1. The trim removed 4 bases at V and 2 bases at J, leaving 5 bases unmatched. This CDR3 region has 16 residues. Per germline, CDR1 SGHNT and CDR2 YYREEE (reference sequence). CDR3 protein: CASSRPTGGNTGELFF. The CDR3 DNA follows: TGTGCCAGCAGCCGCCCGACAGGGGGCAACACCGGGGAGCTGTTTTTT.

This chain connects TRBV6-5 to TRBJ2-3, with TRBD2 identical over 11 bases. This CDR3 comprises 16 residues. CDR1 MNHEY and CDR2 SVGAGI come from the germline V gene. After removal of 2 bases from V and 4 bases from J, the junction contained 5 bases not matched to a gene. The CDR3 reads CASSYGLAGGPDTQYF. The CDR3 nucleotides are TGTGCCAGCAGTTACGGGCTAGCGGGAGGCCCAGATACGCAGTATTTT.

CDR3 bases: TGTGCCAGCAGCCAGGGGAGCTCCTATAATTCACCCCTCCACTTT. Translation: CASSQGSSYNSPLHF. The V and J genes are TRBV11-2 and TRBJ1-6, with D perhaps matching TRBD1 (6 bases). Germline assignment: CDR1 SGHAT and CDR2 FQNNGV. This CDR3 region has 15 residues. V dropped 5 bases and J dropped 0 bases, with 8 bases sitting between them.

The chain joins TRBV19 to TRBJ1-1; TRBD1 is a possible D gene (5 bases). This CDR3 is built from 12 residues. Trimming took 10 bases from V and 0 from J, leaving 9 bases between them. Per germline, CDR1 LNHDA and CDR2 SQIVND (reference sequence). The CDR3 DNA reads as TGTGCCATCGGGACTGTGAACACTGAAGCTTTCTTT. Translated, it gives CAIGTVNTEAFF.